Listed below are T cell receptor beta chains from one sample, sequenced in a study of technical replicates of blood from several donors. The protocol was immunoSEQ multiplex PCR, while the TCRdb copy is restricted to in-frame clones and leaves out a portion. The sample records some 91,000 clones, nearly 97% being singletons. Source material: T cells isolated from PBMCs. The origin of the receptors is a human donor in good health. CDR3s include the opening cysteine and the closing phenylalanine or tryptophan. D genes are given only for firm matches. Size is omitted from some rows. Given values are once, few, many or a class for expanded clones.

v_call,clone_size,d_call,j_call,cdr3_length,cdr3_aa,cdr3_nt
TRBV28,.,.,TRBJ2-1,13,CASSLKGTRDKFF,TGTGCCAGCAGTTTAAAGGGGACACGGGATAAGTTCTTC
TRBV6-5,.,.,TRBJ2-7,14,CASSPFGGEDEQYF,TGTGCCAGCAGCCCCTTCGGGGGTGAAGACGAGCAGTACTTC
TRBV5-4,.,TRBD2,TRBJ2-3,14,CASSFGGGTDTQYF,TGTGCCAGCAGCTTCGGGGGAGGGACAGATACGCAGTATTTT
TRBV11-2,once,.,TRBJ2-5,13,CASSSARAETQYF,TGTGCCAGCAGCTCTGCGAGGGCGGAGACCCAGTACTTC
TRBV2,.,TRBD2,TRBJ2-3,18,CASSTSASGGAGTDTQYF,TGTGCCAGCAGCACCTCGGCTAGCGGGGGGGCCGGCACAGATACGCAGTATTTT
TRBV19,.,TRBD2,TRBJ2-7,14,CASSSIAGAYEQYF,TGTGCCAGTAGTTCCATAGCGGGAGCCTACGAGCAGTACTTC
TRBV18,.,.,TRBJ2-7,12,CASSPEGREQYF,TGTGCCAGCTCACCAGAGGGGAGGGAGCAGTACTTC
TRBV7-6,.,TRBD1,TRBJ1-4,19,CASSSRGQGPMGTNEKLFF,TGTGCCAGCAGCTCTAGGGGACAGGGCCCCATGGGGACTAATGAAAAACTGTTTTTT
TRBV6-5,.,.,TRBJ2-3,15,CASRQGIASTDTQYF,TGTGCCAGCAGACAGGGAATAGCTAGCACAGATACGCAGTATTTT
TRBV7-9,once,.,TRBJ2-5,14,CASSVVPQRETQYF,TGTGCCAGCAGCGTAGTCCCCCAGCGGGAGACCCAGTACTTC
TRBV7-2,once,.,TRBJ1-1,12,CASSWRNTEAFF,TGTGCCAGCAGCTGGAGGAACACTGAAGCTTTCTTT
TRBV28,once,.,TRBJ2-7,15,CASSSVGGDNLEQYF,TGTGCCAGCAGTTCTGTCGGGGGAGACAACTTGGAGCAGTACTTC
TRBV5-1,.,TRBD2,TRBJ2-3,16,CASSLAKREGRDTQYF,TGCGCCAGCAGCTTGGCGAAGCGGGAGGGCAGAGATACGCAGTATTTT